This T cell receptor (beta chain) came from a study of shared clonotypes between healthy human individuals. Study-level information: CD4 naive and memory got three plates each, CD8 naive two, CD8 memory one. Study findings and constraints: With four donors compared, 4% to 5.5% of naive CD4 clonotypes were shared.

As regards this clone: Its antigen is still unknown.

The CDR3 is 12 amino acids. With 5 bases removed from V and 7 bases from J, the gap between germline ends came to 11 bases. CDR1 is SGHTA, CDR2 FQGTGA, per germline. A 200 ng quantity of DNA, 30,000 to 35,000 T cell genomes, went into the sorted-subset replicate PCRs. Profiled with immunoSEQ multiplex PCR; TCRdb holds only in-frame clones, not every one. Of millions of clones in the sample, more than 90% were seen once. Source material: naive CD4+ T cells sorted from blood. Indicated subset: CD45RA+ positively selected. The chain employs TRBV7-3 and TRBJ2-5, with D perhaps matching TRBD2 (5 bases). The TCR comes from a young man in good health. The CDR3: CASSPPSGTQYF. The CDR3 DNA reads TGTGCCAGCAGCCCCCCAAGCGGGACCCAGTACTTC.